Following are 5 T cell receptor beta chains from one sample sequenced in a study of blood T cell repertoires in COVID-19. TCRdb's copy holds only in-frame clones and misses some; the assay was immunoSEQ multiplex PCR. The repertoire has about 220,000 clones, 83% of them found once; the top ten carry 4.8%. The sequencing sample was made of PBMCs or T cells enriched from blood (not recorded which). These receptors all come from a woman in her forties or fifties who had been exposed to COVID-19.

The genes are TRBV28 and TRBJ2-7; D is undetermined. Trimming cost V 2 bases and J 1 base, with 3 bases left between them. This CDR3 spans 12 amino acids. Germline V CDR1 and CDR2: MDHEN, SYDVKM. CDR3 sequence reads: CASSLRSYEQYF. The CDR3 DNA is TGTGCCAGCAGTTTACGGTCCTACGAGCAGTACTTC.

The chain couples TRBV6-2 or TRBV6-3 to TRBJ1-5, with TRBD1 matching 7 bases. CDR1 and CDR2 (germline): MNHEY, SVGEGT. Losses at the gene ends were 1 base for V and 7 bases for J; bases not matched to a gene: 7. CDR3 size: 15 residues. The DNA for the CDR3 is TGTGCCAGCAGTTACTGGCAGGGGGTAGAGCAGCCCCAGCATTTT. Its translation: CASSYWQGVEQPQHF.

The V gene is TRBV24-1, the J gene TRBJ2-2; maybe TRBD1 (5 bases). Trimming left V 1 base short and J 6 bases short, with 8 bases between. CDR3 length: 14 residues. The germline CDR1 and CDR2 sequences are KGHDR and SFDVKD. CDR3 in DNA: TGTGCCACCAGTGATTTAGCCAGGGCCGGGGAGCTGTTTTTT. This sequence encodes CATSDLARAGELFF.

The chain joins TRBV9 to TRBJ1-3; D call uncertain. The CDR3 extends over 16 amino acids. Germline CDR1 is SGDLS and CDR2 is YYNGEE. Trimming pared 7 bases from V and 4 bases from J, leaving 21 bases between. In nucleotides, the CDR3 is TGTGCCAGCTCTGGTGGAGCGGGAACGGGCGGAAACACCATATATTTT. It yields the protein CASSGGAGTGGNTIYF.

V and J are TRBV19 and TRBJ1-6; 8 bases are shared with TRBD1. Germline V lookup: CDR1 LNHDA, CDR2 SQIVND (reference sequence). V was clipped by 5 bases and J by 6 bases; unmatched bases: 6. This CDR3 region has 15 residues. CDR3 sequence: CASSVQGASNSPLHF. Written as DNA, the CDR3 is TGTGCCAGTAGTGTCCAGGGGGCATCTAATTCACCCCTCCACTTT.